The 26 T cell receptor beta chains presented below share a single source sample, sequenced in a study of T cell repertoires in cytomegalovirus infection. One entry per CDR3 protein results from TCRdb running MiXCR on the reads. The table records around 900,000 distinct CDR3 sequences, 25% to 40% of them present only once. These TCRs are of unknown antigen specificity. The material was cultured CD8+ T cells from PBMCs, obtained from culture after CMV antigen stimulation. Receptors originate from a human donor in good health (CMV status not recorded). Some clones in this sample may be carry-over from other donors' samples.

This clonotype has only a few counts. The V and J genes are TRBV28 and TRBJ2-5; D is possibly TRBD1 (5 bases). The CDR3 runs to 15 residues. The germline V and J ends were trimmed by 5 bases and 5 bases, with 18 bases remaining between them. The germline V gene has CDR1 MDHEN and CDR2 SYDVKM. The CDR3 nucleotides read TGTGCCAGCAGTCCGTTAGGGGCGCTTAGGGAGACCCAGTACTTC. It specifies CASSPLGALRETQYF.

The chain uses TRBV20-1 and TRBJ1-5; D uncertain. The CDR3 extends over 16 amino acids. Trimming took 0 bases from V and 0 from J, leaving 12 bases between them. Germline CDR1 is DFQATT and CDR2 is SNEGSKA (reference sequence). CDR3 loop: CSARDRSPLSNQPQHF. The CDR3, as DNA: TGCAGTGCTAGAGATCGTTCTCCCCTTAGCAATCAGCCCCAGCATTTT.

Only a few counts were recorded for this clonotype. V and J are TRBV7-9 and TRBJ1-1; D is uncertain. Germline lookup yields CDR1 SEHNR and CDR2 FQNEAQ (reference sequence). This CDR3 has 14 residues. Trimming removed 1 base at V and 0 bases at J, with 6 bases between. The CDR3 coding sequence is TGTGCCAGCAGCTTAGGGAGACTGAACACTGAAGCTTTCTTT. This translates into CASSLGRLNTEAFF.

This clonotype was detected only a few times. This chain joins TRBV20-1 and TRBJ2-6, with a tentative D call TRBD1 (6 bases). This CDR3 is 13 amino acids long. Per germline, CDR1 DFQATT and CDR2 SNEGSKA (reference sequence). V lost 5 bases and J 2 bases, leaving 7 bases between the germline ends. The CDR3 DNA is TGCAGTGCTCCAGGGGCTGGGGCCAACGTCCTGACTTTC. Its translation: CSAPGAGANVLTF.

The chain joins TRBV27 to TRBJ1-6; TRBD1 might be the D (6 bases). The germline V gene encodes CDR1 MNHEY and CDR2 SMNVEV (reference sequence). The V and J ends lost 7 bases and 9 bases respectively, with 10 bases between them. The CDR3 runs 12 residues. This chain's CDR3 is CASNSGVSPLHF. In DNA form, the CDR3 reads TGTGCCAGCAACTCAGGGGTTTCACCCCTCCACTTT.

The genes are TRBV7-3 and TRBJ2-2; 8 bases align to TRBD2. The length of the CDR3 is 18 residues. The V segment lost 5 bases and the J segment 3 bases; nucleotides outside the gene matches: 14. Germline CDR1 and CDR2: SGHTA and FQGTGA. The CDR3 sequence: CASSPSPLRGAYTGELFF. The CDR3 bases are TGTGCCAGCAGCCCTTCCCCACTGCGGGGGGCGTACACCGGGGAGCTGTTTTTT.

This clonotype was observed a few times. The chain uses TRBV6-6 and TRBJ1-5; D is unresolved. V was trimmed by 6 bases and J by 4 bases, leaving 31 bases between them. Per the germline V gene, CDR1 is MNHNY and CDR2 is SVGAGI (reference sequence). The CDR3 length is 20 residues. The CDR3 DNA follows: TGTGCCAGCAGCCCTAAACCACCCCGAGCACTGGAAGGGAGAAATCAGCCCCAGCATTTT. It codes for CASSPKPPRALEGRNQPQHF.

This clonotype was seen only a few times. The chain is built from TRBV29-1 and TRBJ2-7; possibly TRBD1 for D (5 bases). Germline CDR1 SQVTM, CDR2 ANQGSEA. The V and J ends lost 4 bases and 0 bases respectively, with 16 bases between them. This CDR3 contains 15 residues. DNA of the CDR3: TGCAGCGTTGTGGGGCTTATGTTTAACTCCTACGAGCAGTACTTC. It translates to CSVVGLMFNSYEQYF.

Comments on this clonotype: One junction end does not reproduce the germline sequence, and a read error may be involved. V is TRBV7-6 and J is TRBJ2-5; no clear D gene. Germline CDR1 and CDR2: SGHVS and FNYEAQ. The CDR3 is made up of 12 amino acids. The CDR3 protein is CASSRAPKSPDF. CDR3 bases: TGTGCCAGCAGCCGAGCACCCAAAAGCCCCGACTTC.

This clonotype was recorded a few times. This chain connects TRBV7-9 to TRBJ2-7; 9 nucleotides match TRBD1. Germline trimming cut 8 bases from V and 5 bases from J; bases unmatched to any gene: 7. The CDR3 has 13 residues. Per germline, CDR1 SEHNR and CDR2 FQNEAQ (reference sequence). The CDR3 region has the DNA TGTGCCAGCGGATCCGGGACAGGGCACGAGCAGTACTTC. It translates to CASGSGTGHEQYF.

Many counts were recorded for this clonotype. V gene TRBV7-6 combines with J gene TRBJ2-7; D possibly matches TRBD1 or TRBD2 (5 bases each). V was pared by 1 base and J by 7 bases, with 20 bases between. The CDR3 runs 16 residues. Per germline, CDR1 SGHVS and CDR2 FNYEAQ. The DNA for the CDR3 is TGTGCCAGCAGCTTAGGGCCATCAGGGAGTCGAAGGGAGCAGTACTTC. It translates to CASSLGPSGSRREQYF.

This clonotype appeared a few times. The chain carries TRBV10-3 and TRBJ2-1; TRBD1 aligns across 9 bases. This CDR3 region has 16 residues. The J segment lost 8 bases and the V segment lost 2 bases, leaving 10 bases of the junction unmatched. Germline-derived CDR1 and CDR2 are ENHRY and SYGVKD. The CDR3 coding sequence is TGTGCCATCAGTGAGGGGGCAGGGACAGGGTCCGATGAGCAGTTCTTC. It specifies CAISEGAGTGSDEQFF.

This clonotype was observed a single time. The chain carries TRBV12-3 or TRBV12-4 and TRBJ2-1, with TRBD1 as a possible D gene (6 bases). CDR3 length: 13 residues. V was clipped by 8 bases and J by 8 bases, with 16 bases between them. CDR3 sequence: CASGHSDSHEQFF. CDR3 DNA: TGTGCCAGCGGCCACTCGGACAGCCATGAGCAGTTCTTC.

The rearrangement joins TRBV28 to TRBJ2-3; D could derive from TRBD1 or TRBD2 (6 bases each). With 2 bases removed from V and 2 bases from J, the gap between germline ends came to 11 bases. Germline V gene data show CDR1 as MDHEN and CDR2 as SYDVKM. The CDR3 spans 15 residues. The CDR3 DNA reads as TGTGCCAGCAGTTTACCGGGGGCCGTCACAGATACGCAGTATTTT. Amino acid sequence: CASSLPGAVTDTQYF.

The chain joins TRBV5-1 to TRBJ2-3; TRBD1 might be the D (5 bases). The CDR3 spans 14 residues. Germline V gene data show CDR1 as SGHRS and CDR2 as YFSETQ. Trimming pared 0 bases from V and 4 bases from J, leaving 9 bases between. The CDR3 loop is CASSLATGPDTQYF. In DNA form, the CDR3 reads TGCGCCAGCAGCTTGGCCACAGGCCCAGATACGCAGTATTTT.

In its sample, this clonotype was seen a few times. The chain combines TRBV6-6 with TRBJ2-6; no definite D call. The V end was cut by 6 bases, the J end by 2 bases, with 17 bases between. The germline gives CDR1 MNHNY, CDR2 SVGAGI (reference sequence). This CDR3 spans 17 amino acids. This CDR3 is CASRKGYEDTGANVLTF. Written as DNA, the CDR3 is TGTGCCAGCAGGAAAGGGTACGAGGATACTGGGGCCAACGTCCTGACTTTC.

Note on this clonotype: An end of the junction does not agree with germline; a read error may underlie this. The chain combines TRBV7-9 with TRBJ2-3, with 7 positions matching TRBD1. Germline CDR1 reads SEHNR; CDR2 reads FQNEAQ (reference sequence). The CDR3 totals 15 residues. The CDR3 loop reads CTSSLARGRTDTQYF. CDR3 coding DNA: TGTACCAGCAGCTTAGCGAGGGGGCGCACAGATACACAGTATTTT.

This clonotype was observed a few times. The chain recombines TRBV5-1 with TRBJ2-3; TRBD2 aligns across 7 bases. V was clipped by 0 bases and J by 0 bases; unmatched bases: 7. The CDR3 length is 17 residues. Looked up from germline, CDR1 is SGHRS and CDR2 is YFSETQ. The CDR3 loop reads CASSLVGRGTSTDTQYF. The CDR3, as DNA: TGCGCCAGCAGCTTGGTTGGGCGGGGGACCAGCACAGATACGCAGTATTTT.

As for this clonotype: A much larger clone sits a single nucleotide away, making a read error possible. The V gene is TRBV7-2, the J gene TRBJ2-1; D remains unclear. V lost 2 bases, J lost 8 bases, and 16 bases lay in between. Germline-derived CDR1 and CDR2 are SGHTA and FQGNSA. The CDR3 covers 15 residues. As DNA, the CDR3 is TGTGCCAGCAGCTTACTGGACGGGTGGGCAGATGAGCAGTTCTTC. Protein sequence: CASSLLDGWADEQFF.

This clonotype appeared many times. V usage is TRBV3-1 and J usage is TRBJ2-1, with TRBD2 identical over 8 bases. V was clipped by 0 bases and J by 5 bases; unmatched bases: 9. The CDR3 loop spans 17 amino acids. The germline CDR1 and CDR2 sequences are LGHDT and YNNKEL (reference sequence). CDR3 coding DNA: TGTGCCAGCAGCCAAGATATAAAGCGGGGGCTTAACAATGAGCAGTTCTTC. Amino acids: CASSQDIKRGLNNEQFF.

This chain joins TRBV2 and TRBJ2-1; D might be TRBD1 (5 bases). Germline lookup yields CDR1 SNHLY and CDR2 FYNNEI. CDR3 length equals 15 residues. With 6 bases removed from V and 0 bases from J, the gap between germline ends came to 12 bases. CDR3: CASSEQVHSYNEQFF. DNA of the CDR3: TGTGCCAGCAGCGAACAGGTCCACTCCTACAATGAGCAGTTCTTC.

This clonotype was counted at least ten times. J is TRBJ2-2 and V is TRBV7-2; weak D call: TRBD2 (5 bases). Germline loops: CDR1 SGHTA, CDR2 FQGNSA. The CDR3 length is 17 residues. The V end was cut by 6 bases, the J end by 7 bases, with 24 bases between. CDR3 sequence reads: CASSFEGPLLMVGELFF. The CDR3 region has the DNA TGTGCCAGCAGTTTCGAGGGCCCACTCCTCATGGTCGGGGAGCTGTTTTTT.

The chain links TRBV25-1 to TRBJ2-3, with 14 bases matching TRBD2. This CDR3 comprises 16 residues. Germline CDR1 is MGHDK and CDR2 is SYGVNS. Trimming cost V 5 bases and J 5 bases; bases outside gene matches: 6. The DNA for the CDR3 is TGTGCCAGCAGTCTTGGACTAGCGGGGGGTGAAGATACGCAGTATTTT. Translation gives CASSLGLAGGEDTQYF.

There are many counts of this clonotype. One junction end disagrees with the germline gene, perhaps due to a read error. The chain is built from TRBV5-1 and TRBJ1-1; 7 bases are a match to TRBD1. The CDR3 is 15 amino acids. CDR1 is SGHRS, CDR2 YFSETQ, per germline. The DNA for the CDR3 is TGTGCCAGCAGCTTAGAAGGGACAGCCAACACTGAAGCTTTCTTT. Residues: CASSLEGTANTEAFF.

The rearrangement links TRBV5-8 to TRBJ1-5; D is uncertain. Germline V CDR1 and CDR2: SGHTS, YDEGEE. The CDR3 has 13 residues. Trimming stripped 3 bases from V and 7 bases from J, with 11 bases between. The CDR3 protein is CASSSRGTQPQHF. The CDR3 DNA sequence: TGTGCCAGCAGCTCCCGAGGTACGCAGCCCCAGCATTTT.

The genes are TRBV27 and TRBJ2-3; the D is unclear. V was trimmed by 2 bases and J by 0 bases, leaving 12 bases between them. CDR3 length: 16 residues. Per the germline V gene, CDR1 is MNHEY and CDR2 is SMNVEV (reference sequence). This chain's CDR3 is CASSLSRYSSTDTQYF. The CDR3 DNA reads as TGTGCCAGCAGTTTAAGTAGATATTCTAGCACAGATACGCAGTATTTT.